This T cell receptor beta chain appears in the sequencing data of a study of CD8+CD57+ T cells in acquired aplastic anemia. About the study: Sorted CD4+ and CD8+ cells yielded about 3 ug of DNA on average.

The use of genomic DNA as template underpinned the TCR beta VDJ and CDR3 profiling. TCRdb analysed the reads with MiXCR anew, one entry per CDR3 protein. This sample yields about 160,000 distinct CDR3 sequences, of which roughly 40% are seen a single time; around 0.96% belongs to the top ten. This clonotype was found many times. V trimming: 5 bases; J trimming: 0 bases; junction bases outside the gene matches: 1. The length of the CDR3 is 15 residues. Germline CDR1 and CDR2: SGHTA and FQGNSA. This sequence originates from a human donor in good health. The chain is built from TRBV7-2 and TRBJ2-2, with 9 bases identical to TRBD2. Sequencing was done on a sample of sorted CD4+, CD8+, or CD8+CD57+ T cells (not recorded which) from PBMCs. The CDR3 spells CASSRLAANTGELFF. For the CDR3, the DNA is TGTGCCAGCAGCCGACTAGCGGCGAACACCGGGGAGCTGTTTTTT.